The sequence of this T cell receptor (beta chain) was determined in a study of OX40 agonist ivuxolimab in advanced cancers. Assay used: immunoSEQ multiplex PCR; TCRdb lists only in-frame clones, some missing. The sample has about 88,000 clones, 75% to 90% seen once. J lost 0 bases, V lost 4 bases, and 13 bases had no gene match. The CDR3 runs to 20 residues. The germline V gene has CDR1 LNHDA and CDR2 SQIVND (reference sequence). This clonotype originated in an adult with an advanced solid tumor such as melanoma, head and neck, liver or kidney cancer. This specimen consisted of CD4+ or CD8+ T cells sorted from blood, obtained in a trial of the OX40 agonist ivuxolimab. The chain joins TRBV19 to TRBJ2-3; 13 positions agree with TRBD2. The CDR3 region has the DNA TGTGCCAGTAGTACAAGGACTAGCGGGGGCCGGACCTCTAGCACAGATACGCAGTATTTT. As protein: CASSTRTSGGRTSSTDTQYF.